This T cell receptor beta chain was sequenced in a study of T cell responses to AZD1222 COVID-19 vaccine. Findings and caveats of the study: Two AZD1222 administrations were followed by greater Spike-specific TCR breadth and depth.

After removal of 8 bases from V and 3 bases from J, the junction contained 3 bases not matched to a gene. Germline V CDR1 and CDR2: MNHEY, SVGAGI. CDR3 length: 14 amino acids. On this clone itself: What it binds is unknown.

Here immunoSEQ multiplex PCR was the method, and the copy in TCRdb shows in-frame clones only, minus some. This table has around 150,000 clones, roughly 85% appearing once. The clonotype originates from an adult who received the MenACWY meningococcal vaccine as a control. Sequencing was performed on peripheral blood, taken 28 days after the second dose of the MenACWY control vaccine. The chain combines TRBV6-5 with TRBJ2-2, with TRBD1 identical over 10 bases. The CDR3 loop is CASDRGRDTGELFF. The CDR3 bases are TGTGCCAGCGACAGGGGGCGAGACACCGGGGAGCTGTTTTTT.